This entry lists 25 T cell receptor beta chains sequenced from one sample in a study of T cell repertoires in cytomegalovirus infection. TCRdb independently ran MiXCR on the reads; one entry per CDR3 protein. The sample lists about 700,000 distinct CDR3 sequences; about 33% were seen once. Their target antigens are unknown. The sequencing here drew on cultured PBMCs, taken from culture after CMV antigen stimulation. These receptors were collected from a human donor in good health (CMV status not recorded). Some clones in this sample may be carry-over from other donors' samples.

This clonotype was seen a handful of times. The rearrangement uses TRBV5-4 and TRBJ1-1; 8 bases fit TRBD1. The CDR3 spans 16 residues. The V and J ends lost 3 bases and 1 base, in that order; junction bases with no gene match: 8. Germline-derived CDR1 and CDR2 are SGHNT and YYREEE (reference sequence). The CDR3: CASSSAQDRGNTEAFF. CDR3 DNA sequence: TGTGCCAGCAGCTCAGCCCAAGACAGGGGGAACACTGAAGCTTTCTTT. Looking up the rest from reference TRBV5-4 and TRBJ1-1 gives the full variable domain: ETGVTQSPTHLIKTRGQQVTLRCSSQSGHNTVSWYQQALGQGPQFIFQYYREEENGRGNFPPRFSGLQFPNYSSELNVNALELDDSALYLCASSSAQDRGNTEAFFGQGTRLTVV.

V usage is TRBV10-3 and J usage is TRBJ1-5; possible D gene TRBD1, 6 bases. Trimming took 1 base from V and 5 from J, leaving 15 bases between them. The V gene's germline CDR1 is ENHRY and CDR2 SYGVKD. There are 16 residues in the CDR3. CDR3 region: CAISEWGGQEHQPQHF. The CDR3 DNA reads as TGTGCCATCAGTGAGTGGGGGGGGCAGGAGCATCAGCCCCAGCATTTT.

This clonotype was observed a few times. The chain combines TRBV5-4 with TRBJ1-2; no firm D call. The CDR3 runs to 13 residues. Looked up from germline, CDR1 is SGHNT and CDR2 is YYREEE (reference sequence). V was clipped by 4 bases and J by 7 bases, with 14 bases between them. CDR3 amino acids: CASSPAREVGYTF. The CDR3 nucleotides are TGTGCCAGCAGCCCCGCCCGGGAGGTTGGCTACACCTTC.

V gene TRBV20-1 combines with J gene TRBJ2-7; TRBD2 agrees at 7 bases. Trimming cost V 0 bases and J 3 bases; bases outside gene matches: 5. This CDR3 is 14 amino acids long. Germline-derived CDR1 and CDR2 are DFQATT and SNEGSKA (reference sequence). CDR3 in DNA: TGCAGTGCTAGAGACTCTAGCGGAGACTACGAGCAGTACTTC. It yields the protein CSARDSSGDYEQYF.

This clonotype was counted a few times. The gene calls are TRBV7-2 and TRBJ2-5, with TRBD2 identical over 7 bases. The CDR3 is made up of 15 amino acids. The germline gives CDR1 SGHTA, CDR2 FQGNSA. The V gene end was trimmed by 7 bases and the J gene end by 4 bases; junction bases not matched to a gene: 12. CDR3 protein: CASTGSTSAGETQYF. The CDR3 nucleotides read TGTGCCAGCACGGGGTCAACTAGCGCAGGAGAGACCCAGTACTTC.

The chain has TRBV6-5 and TRBJ1-5; 10 positions agree with TRBD1. In germline, CDR1 is MNHEY, CDR2 SVGAGI. Germline trimming cut 0 bases from V and 4 bases from J; bases unmatched to any gene: 6. The CDR3 runs 17 residues. CDR3 amino acids: CASSYSRDRGGNQPQHF. The CDR3 DNA follows: TGTGCCAGCAGTTACTCGAGGGACAGGGGAGGGAATCAGCCCCAGCATTTT.

The chain is built from TRBV7-9 and TRBJ2-1; 9 bases fit TRBD1. The CDR3 sequence is 17 residues long. V was pared by 5 bases and J by 1 base, with 9 bases of the junction left unmatched. The germline V gene has CDR1 SEHNR and CDR2 FQNEAQ (reference sequence). DNA for the CDR3: TGTGCCAGCAGCGAGCGTCCCGGGACAGGGTCCTACAATGAGCAGTTCTTC. Translating gives CASSERPGTGSYNEQFF. Drawing the rest from reference TRBV7-9 and TRBJ2-1, the complete variable domain is DTGVSQNPRHKITKRGQNVTFRCDPISEHNRLYWYRQTLGQGPEFLTYFQNEAQLEKSRLLSDRFSAERPKGSFSTLEIQRTEQGDSAMYLCASSERPGTGSYNEQFFGPGTRLTVL.

V and J are TRBV3-1 and TRBJ2-3; 8 bases are shared with TRBD1. The CDR3 length is 15 residues. Per the germline V gene, CDR1 is LGHDT and CDR2 is YNNKEL (reference sequence). With 4 bases clipped from V and 5 bases from J, the junction kept 8 bases outside the gene matches. CDR3 in amino acids: CASSLWQGARDTQYF. The CDR3 bases are TGTGCCAGCAGCCTCTGGCAGGGGGCAAGAGATACGCAGTATTTT.

A few counts support this clonotype. The chain carries TRBV6-6 and TRBJ1-2, with a possible D match to TRBD1 (6 bases). The V end lost 6 bases, the J end lost 6 bases, and 14 bases lay between the germline ends. Germline V gene lookup returns CDR1 MNHNY and CDR2 SVGAGI (reference sequence). This CDR3 has 13 residues. The DNA for the CDR3 is TGTGCCAGCAGCAACACGGGGGCGGATGGCTACACCTTC. Amino acid sequence: CASSNTGADGYTF.

This clonotype was detected only a few times. J is TRBJ2-3 and V is TRBV12-3 or TRBV12-4; weak D call: TRBD2 (5 bases). The length of the CDR3 is 19 residues. V was clipped by 3 bases and J by 0 bases, with 22 bases between them. The CDR3, as DNA: TGTGCCAGCAGTTTTGGATTCCCGCCCGACGGGGTTAGCACAGATACGCAGTATTTT. Its protein is CASSFGFPPDGVSTDTQYF.

This clonotype was picked up a small number of times. The CDR3 sequence is CASSLVSSGVQETQYF. CDR3 coding DNA: TGTGCCAGCAGCTTAGTGTCTAGCGGAGTCCAAGAGACCCAGTACTTC. The chain combines TRBV7-2 with TRBJ2-5; TRBD2 agrees at 7 bases. The CDR3 is 16 residues long. In germline, CDR1 is SGHTA, CDR2 FQGNSA. The J segment lost 1 base and the V segment lost 1 base, leaving 6 bases of the junction unmatched.

This chain links TRBV7-9 with TRBJ2-7, with TRBD1 matching 9 bases. CDR3 length: 15 residues. The germline V gene encodes CDR1 SEHNR and CDR2 FQNEAQ (reference sequence). Losses at the gene ends were 5 bases for V and 6 bases for J; bases not matched to a gene: 11. CDR3: CASSPDYRGLVEQYF. The CDR3 nucleotides read TGTGCCAGCAGCCCCGACTACAGGGGGCTCGTCGAGCAGTACTTC.

This clonotype has a handful of counts. The V call is TRBV4-1, the J call TRBJ1-2; no firm D call. CDR3 length equals 14 residues. V was pared by 4 bases and J by 2 bases, with 11 bases between. Germline V gives CDR1 MGHRA, CDR2 YSYEKL. The CDR3 loop is CASSRGTENYGYTF. CDR3 coding DNA: TGCGCCAGCAGCCGTGGCACAGAGAACTATGGCTACACCTTC.

This clonotype has a handful of counts. The CDR3 sequence is CASSQNSGGLGDEQFF. The CDR3 coding sequence is TGTGCCAGCAGCCAGAATAGCGGGGGGTTAGGGGATGAGCAGTTCTTC. The J gene is TRBJ2-1, the V gene TRBV3-1, with 10 bases fitting TRBD2. The CDR3 contains 16 residues. Germline CDR1 LGHDT, CDR2 YNNKEL (reference sequence). The junction had 10 bases not matched to a gene; V was cut back by 3 bases and J by 8 bases.

As DNA, the CDR3 is TGTGCCAGCAGCTCACCATCCCGGGACAGCTACGAGCAGTACTTC. Its protein product is CASSSPSRDSYEQYF. The chain links TRBV7-9 to TRBJ2-7, with 7 nucleotides matching TRBD1. Losses at the gene ends were 4 bases for V and 3 bases for J; bases not matched to a gene: 9. The CDR3 spans 15 residues. Germline-derived CDR1 and CDR2 are SEHNR and FQNEAQ (reference sequence).

The CDR3 DNA is TGCGCCAGCAGCCAAGATCCAGGGTTAAGGTCCAATCAGCCCCAGCATTTT. Its protein is CASSQDPGLRSNQPQHF. This rearrangement joins TRBV4-1 to TRBJ1-5, with D maybe TRBD1 (5 bases). CDR3 length: 17 amino acids. V was cut by 0 bases and J by 3 bases, with 15 bases left in between. CDR1 is MGHRA, CDR2 YSYEKL, per germline.

The chain is built from TRBV11-2 and TRBJ2-2; D is uncertain. CDR3 length equals 13 residues. Trimming took 5 bases from V and 4 from J, leaving 8 bases between them. Per germline, CDR1 SGHAT and CDR2 FQNNGV. CDR3 DNA sequence: TGTGCCAGCAGCCGAGACATCACCGGGGAGCTGTTTTTT. Translation: CASSRDITGELFF. Full variable domain (outside the CDR3, taken from reference TRBV11-2 and TRBJ2-2): EAGVAQSPRYKIIEKRQSVAFWCNPISGHATLYWYQQILGQGPKLLIQFQNNGVVDDSQLPKDRFSAERLKGVDSTLKIQPAKLEDSAVYLCASSRDITGELFFGEGSRLTVL.

This clonotype has more than one count but fewer than ten. The chain couples TRBV7-6 to TRBJ2-7, with D possibly matching TRBD1 (6 bases). The germline CDR1 and CDR2 sequences are SGHVS and FNYEAQ. This CDR3 spans 15 amino acids. Trimming left V 4 bases short and J 2 bases short, with 15 bases between. CDR3 amino acids: CASSSWTVGTYEQYF. DNA for the CDR3: TGTGCCAGCAGCTCTTGGACAGTAGGAACCTACGAGCAGTACTTC.

This clonotype was observed a handful of times. CDR3 protein: CSAPRQAPETQYF. CDR3 in DNA: TGCAGTGCCCCTAGACAGGCACCGGAGACCCAGTACTTC. The rearrangement uses TRBV20-1 and TRBJ2-5, with D possibly being TRBD1 (6 bases). The V gene's germline CDR1 is DFQATT and CDR2 SNEGSKA (reference sequence). CDR3 length equals 13 residues. V was clipped by 6 bases and J by 5 bases, with 16 bases between them.

This clonotype has only a few counts. The V gene is TRBV7-2, the J gene TRBJ2-1; 10 bases are shared with TRBD2. The trim removed 5 bases at V and 3 bases at J, leaving 4 bases unmatched. The CDR3 sequence is 15 residues long. Germline CDR1 SGHTA, CDR2 FQGNSA. DNA of the CDR3: TGTGCCAGCAGCACCGGGACTAGCGTCTACAATGAGCAGTTCTTC. This gives the protein CASSTGTSVYNEQFF.

This sequence joins TRBV2 and TRBJ2-7, with D possibly being TRBD1 (6 bases). Trimming removed 6 bases at V and 6 bases at J, with 21 bases between. The germline CDR1 and CDR2 sequences are SNHLY and FYNNEI. CDR3 length: 15 residues. The chain's CDR3 is CASRPLEGHGLEQYF. The CDR3 DNA sequence: TGTGCCAGCAGACCTCTTGAGGGACATGGCCTCGAGCAGTACTTC. The whole variable domain, filled in from reference TRBV2 and TRBJ2-7, reads EPEVTQTPSHQVTQMGQEVILRCVPISNHLYFYWYRQILGQKVEFLVSFYNNEISEKSEIFDDQFSVERPDGSNFTLKIRSTKLEDSAMYFCASRPLEGHGLEQYFGPGTRLTVT.

The J gene is TRBJ2-5, the V gene TRBV4-2, with D perhaps matching TRBD2 (5 bases). The germline V gene encodes CDR1 LGHNA and CDR2 YNFKEQ. Trimming took off 0 bases at V and 4 bases at J, with 15 bases between the two ends. The CDR3 runs to 16 residues. This chain's CDR3 is CASSQDRRERLETQYF. CDR3 DNA: TGTGCCAGCAGCCAAGATCGACGGGAAAGGCTAGAGACCCAGTACTTC.

This clonotype appeared a few times. The rearrangement joins TRBV18 to TRBJ2-7; D uncertain. The CDR3 totals 11 residues. Germline V gene sequence: CDR1 KGHSH, CDR2 LQKENI. The V end was cut by 5 bases, the J end by 2 bases, with 4 bases between. The CDR3 spells CASSDAYEQYF. CDR3 nucleotide sequence: TGTGCCAGCTCAGATGCCTACGAGCAGTACTTC. Variable domain in full (rest from reference TRBV18 and TRBJ2-7): NAGVMQNPRHLVRRRGQEARLRCSPMKGHSHVYWYRQLPEEGLKFMVYLQKENIIDESGMPKERFSAEFPKEGPSILRIQQVVRGDSAAYFCASSDAYEQYFGPGTRLTVT.

This clonotype has only a few counts. The chain employs TRBV4-1 and TRBJ1-3; 9 nucleotides match TRBD1. There are 17 residues in the CDR3. V shed 2 bases and J 2 bases; nucleotides not matched to a gene: 7. CDR1 is MGHRA, CDR2 YSYEKL, per germline. This CDR3 is CASSQPSRDRAGNTIYF. CDR3 bases: TGCGCCAGCAGCCAACCGTCCCGGGACAGGGCTGGAAACACCATATATTTT.

At least ten counts were recorded for this clonotype. The V call is TRBV10-3, the J call TRBJ1-1, with D hard to call. The germline V gene encodes CDR1 ENHRY and CDR2 SYGVKD. Trimming shortened V by 0 bases and J by 5 bases, and 10 bases separated the two germline ends. This CDR3 is 14 amino acids long. The DNA for the CDR3 is TGTGCCATCAGTGAGTCTCAAGGTGGAACTGAAGCTTTCTTT. This translates into CAISESQGGTEAFF.